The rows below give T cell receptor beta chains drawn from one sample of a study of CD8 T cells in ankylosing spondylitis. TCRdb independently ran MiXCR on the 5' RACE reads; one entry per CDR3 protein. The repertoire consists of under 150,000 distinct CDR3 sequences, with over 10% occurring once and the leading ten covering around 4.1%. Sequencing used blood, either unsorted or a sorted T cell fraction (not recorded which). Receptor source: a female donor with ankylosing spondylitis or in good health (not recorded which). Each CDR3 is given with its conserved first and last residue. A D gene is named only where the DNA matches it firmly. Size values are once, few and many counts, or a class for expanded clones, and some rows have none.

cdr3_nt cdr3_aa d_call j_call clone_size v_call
TGCAGTGCTAGAGGGGGAGGGTCCGACTATGGCTACACCTTC CSARGGGSDYGYTF - TRBJ1-2 many TRBV20-1
TGTGCCAGCAGCTTGATGGGACTCCAAGGAGGCGAGCAGTTCTTC CASSLMGLQGGEQFF - TRBJ2-1 - TRBV5-7
TGTGCCAGCGGCTTAGAATGGGGTTGGTATAATTCACCCCTCCACTTT CASGLEWGWYNSPLHF - TRBJ1-6 many TRBV6-1
TGTGCCATCAGTATGGACCGAATGACGCAGTTCTTC CAISMDRMTQFF - TRBJ2-1 few TRBV10-3
TGCGCCAGCAGCTTGGCAGTAGCGGGGTTCAACAATGAGCAGTTCTTC CASSLAVAGFNNEQFF TRBD2 TRBJ2-1 many TRBV5-1
TGCGCCAGCAGCCCTGACAGGGAGAACGGGGAGCTGTTTTTT CASSPDRENGELFF TRBD1 TRBJ2-2 many TRBV5-1
TGTGCCAGCAGTTTGGGGGACACTCAGTCACCCCTCCACTTT CASSLGDTQSPLHF - TRBJ1-6 many TRBV27
TGTGCCAGCAGCACCCCTCGGGAGCTGTTTTTT CASSTPRELFF - TRBJ2-2 few TRBV28
TGTGCCAGCAGCTCGTTGGACATTCTCCCTCAAAAACCGAACACCGGGGAGCTGTTTTTT CASSSLDILPQKPNTGELFF - TRBJ2-2 many TRBV14
TGTGCCAGCAGTTTACAGGGGAGAGACTACACCTTC CASSLQGRDYTF - TRBJ1-2 - TRBV12-3/TRBV12-4
TGTGCCAGCAGTTACTCGATTGCAGGTCCCGTAACCTCTGGGGCCAACGTCCTGACTTTC CASSYSIAGPVTSGANVLTF - TRBJ2-6 few TRBV6-2/TRBV6-3
TGTGCCAGCAGTGAATCACTAGCGGGGACGAATGAGCAGTTCTTC CASSESLAGTNEQFF TRBD2 TRBJ2-1 - TRBV2
TGTGCCAGCAGCTTCACTAGCGGGGGAGGGAATGAGCAGTTCTTC CASSFTSGGGNEQFF TRBD2 TRBJ2-1 - TRBV7-8
TGCAGCGTTGTTACGGCTGACACCGGGGAGCTGTTTTTT CSVVTADTGELFF - TRBJ2-2 many TRBV29-1
TGCAGTGCTTCAGGATCAGGGGGGACTGAAGCTTTCTTT CSASGSGGTEAFF TRBD1 TRBJ1-1 many TRBV20-1
TGTGCCAGCAGTTCACCCGGGACAGCCTCTGGAAACACCATATATTTT CASSSPGTASGNTIYF TRBD1 TRBJ1-3 many TRBV6-5
TGTGCCACCGATAGCGGGGGGTCCACAGATACGCAGTATTTT CATDSGGSTDTQYF TRBD2 TRBJ2-3 few TRBV28
TGCAGTGTCCAAGGGGACGGAAACACCATATATTTT CSVQGDGNTIYF - TRBJ1-3 few TRBV20-1
TGTGCCAGCAATCCGGACAGTAACTATGGCTACACCTTC CASNPDSNYGYTF - TRBJ1-2 many TRBV6-6
TGTGCCAGCAGCTTAGTTTCCCGGGTCGGCAATCAGCCCCAGCATTTT CASSLVSRVGNQPQHF - TRBJ1-5 many TRBV7-9
TGTGCCAGCCGCGACAGGGGAGGGAGGCAGCCCCAGCATTTT CASRDRGGRQPQHF TRBD1 TRBJ1-5 many TRBV18
TGCAGTGCTAGGCCAGGGAATAATGAAAAACTGTTTTTT CSARPGNNEKLFF - TRBJ1-4 many TRBV20-1
TGTGCCAGCAGGCCGTCCAACCGGGATCTATACGAGCAGTACTTC CASRPSNRDLYEQYF - TRBJ2-7 - TRBV27